The entry that follows covers one TCR beta chain sequence. The target antigen is unknown. This CDR3 is 16 amino acids long. V trimming: 4 bases; J trimming: 0 bases; junction bases outside the gene matches: 4. Germline V gene data show CDR1 as SGHVS and CDR2 as FNYEAQ. This entry comes from a study of persistence of HIV-infected CD4 T cells. Study-wide results and caveats: TCRbeta richness was lower in CMV- and Gag-responding cells than in anti-CD3/anti-CD28-responding cells.

This was the immunoSEQ version 4 assay in survey mode. Some clones are missing from TCRdb's copy, which holds only in-frame ones; the method was immunoSEQ multiplex PCR. The data show 35,000 to 45,000 clones, with 65% to 85% seen just once and approximately 1.5% held by the top ten. Stimulation used around 9.1 ug/mL lysate from CMV-infected fibroblasts. Memory cells lacking CD40L and CD69 with high CD45RO were sorted. Inclusion required CMV-positive serology and CD4+ counts above 400 cells/uL. V and J are TRBV7-6 and TRBJ1-3, with 9 bases that match TRBD1. The sample consisted of CD4+ T cells sorted from PBMCs after roughly 18-hour stimulation, taken from a patient who received antiretroviral therapy. The sequence was collected from an adult man with HIV who was CMV-seropositive. CDR3 nucleotides: TGTGCCAGCAGCTCGCAGACAGGGGGCTCTGGAAACACCATATATTTT. It codes for CASSSQTGGSGNTIYF.